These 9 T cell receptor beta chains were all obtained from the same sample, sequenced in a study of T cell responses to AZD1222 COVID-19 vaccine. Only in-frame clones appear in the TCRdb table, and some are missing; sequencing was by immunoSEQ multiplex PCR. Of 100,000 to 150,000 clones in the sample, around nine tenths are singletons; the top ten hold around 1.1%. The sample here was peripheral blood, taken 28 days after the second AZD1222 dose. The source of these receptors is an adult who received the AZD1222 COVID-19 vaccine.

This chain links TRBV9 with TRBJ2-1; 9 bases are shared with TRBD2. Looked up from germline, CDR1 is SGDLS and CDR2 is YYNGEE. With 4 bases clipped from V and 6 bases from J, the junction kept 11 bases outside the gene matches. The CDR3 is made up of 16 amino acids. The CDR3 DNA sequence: TGTGCCAGCAGCAGATCCGGGACTAGCAGCCTCAATGAGCAGTTCTTC. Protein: CASSRSGTSSLNEQFF.

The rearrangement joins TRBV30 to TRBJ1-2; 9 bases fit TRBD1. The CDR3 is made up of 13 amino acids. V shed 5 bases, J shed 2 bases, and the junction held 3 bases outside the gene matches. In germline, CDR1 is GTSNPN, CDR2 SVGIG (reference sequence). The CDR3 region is CAWGQGPNYGYTF. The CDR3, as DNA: TGTGCCTGGGGACAGGGGCCGAACTATGGCTACACCTTC.

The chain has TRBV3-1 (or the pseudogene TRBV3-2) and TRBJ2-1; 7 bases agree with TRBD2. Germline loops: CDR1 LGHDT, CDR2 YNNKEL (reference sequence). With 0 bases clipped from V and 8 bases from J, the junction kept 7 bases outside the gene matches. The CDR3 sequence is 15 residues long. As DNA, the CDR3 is TGTGCCAGCAGCCAAGATACGCGGGAGTGGGATGAGCAGTTCTTC. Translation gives CASSQDTREWDEQFF.

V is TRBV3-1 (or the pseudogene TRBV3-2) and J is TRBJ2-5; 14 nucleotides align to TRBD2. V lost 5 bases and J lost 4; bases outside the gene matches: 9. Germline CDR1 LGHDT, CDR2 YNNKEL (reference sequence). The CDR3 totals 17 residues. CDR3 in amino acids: CASSSTSGGEGLETQYF. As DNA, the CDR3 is TGTGCCAGCAGCTCGACTAGCGGGGGGGAGGGTTTAGAGACCCAGTACTTC.

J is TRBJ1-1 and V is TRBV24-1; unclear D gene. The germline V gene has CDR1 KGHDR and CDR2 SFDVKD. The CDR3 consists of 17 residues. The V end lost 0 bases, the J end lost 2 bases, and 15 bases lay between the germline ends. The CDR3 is CATSDLRRRQRNTEAFF. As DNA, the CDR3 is TGTGCCACCAGTGATTTGCGGAGAAGGCAGAGAAACACTGAAGCTTTCTTT.

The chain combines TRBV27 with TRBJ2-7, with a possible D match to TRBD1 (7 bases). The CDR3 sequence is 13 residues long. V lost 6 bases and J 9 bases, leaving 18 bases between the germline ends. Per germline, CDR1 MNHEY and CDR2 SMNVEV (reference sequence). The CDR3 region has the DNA TGTGCCAGCAGCGGGGGACAGCTAGGTGGGCAGTACTTC. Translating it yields CASSGGQLGGQYF.

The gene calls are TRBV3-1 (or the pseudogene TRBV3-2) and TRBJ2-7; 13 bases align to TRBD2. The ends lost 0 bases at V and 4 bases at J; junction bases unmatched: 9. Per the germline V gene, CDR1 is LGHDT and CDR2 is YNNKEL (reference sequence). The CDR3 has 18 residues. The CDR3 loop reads CASSQDIHRTSGSYEQYF. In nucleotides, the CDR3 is TGTGCCAGCAGCCAAGATATACATAGGACTAGCGGGAGTTACGAGCAGTACTTC.

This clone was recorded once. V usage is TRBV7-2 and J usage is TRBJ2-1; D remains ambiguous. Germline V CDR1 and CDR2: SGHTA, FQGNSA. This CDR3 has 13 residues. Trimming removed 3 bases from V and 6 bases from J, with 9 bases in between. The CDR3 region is CASSFRLANEQFF. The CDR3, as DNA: TGTGCCAGCAGCTTTAGACTGGCCAATGAGCAGTTCTTC.

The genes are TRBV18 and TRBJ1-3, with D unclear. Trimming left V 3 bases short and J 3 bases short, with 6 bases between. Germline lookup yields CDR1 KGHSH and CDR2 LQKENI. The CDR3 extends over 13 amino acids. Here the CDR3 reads CASSPGYGNTIYF. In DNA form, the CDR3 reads TGTGCCAGCTCACCTGGATATGGAAACACCATATATTTT. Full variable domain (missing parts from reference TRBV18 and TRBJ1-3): NAGVMQNPRHLVRRRGQEARLRCSPMKGHSHVYWYRQLPEEGLKFMVYLQKENIIDESGMPKERFSAEFPKEGPSILRIQQVVRGDSAAYFCASSPGYGNTIYFGEGSWLTVV.